Each of the 28 T cell receptor beta chains below was sequenced from the same sample in a study of regulatory T cells in long-lasting Graves disease. CDR3 regions were amplified by Arm-PCR using iRepertoire HTBI primers to build TCR beta libraries. Using its own MiXCR run on the multiplex PCR reads, TCRdb lists one record per CDR3 protein. The sample consists of fewer than 550,000 distinct CDR3 sequences, 15% to 20% of them appearing once. The time point: newly diagnosed GD, antithyroid drugs for less than 3 months. PBMC RNA was the source of the TCR library. These same data were also listed under a study on T cells in Graves' hyperthyroidism and ophthalmopathy.

Source: peripheral blood mononuclear cells (PBMCs), taken at new diagnosis, from a patient treated with antithyroid drugs. The receptors shown here come from a woman between 18 and 30 years old with Graves disease.

V and J are TRBV2 and TRBJ1-5, with TRBD1 as a possible D gene (6 bases). The length of the CDR3 is 15 residues. CDR1 and CDR2 from the germline V gene are SNHLY and FYNNEI. V shed 4 bases and J shed 10 bases, with 20 bases lying between them. The CDR3 protein is CASSVSGFGRGPQHF. The CDR3 DNA reads TGTGCCAGCAGTGTCTCTGGATTCGGCAGGGGACCCCAGCATTTT. Supplemented by reference TRBV2 and TRBJ1-5, the full variable domain reads EPEVTQTPSHQVTQMGQEVILRCVPISNHLYFYWYRQILGQKVEFLVSFYNNEISEKSEIFDDQFSVERPDGSNFTLKIRSTKLEDSAMYFCASSVSGFGRGPQHFGDGTRLSIL.

This clonotype was found many times. This chain connects TRBV28 to TRBJ1-5; 8 bases match TRBD1. V gave up 5 bases and J gave up 2 bases; unmatched junction bases: 8. This CDR3 has 16 amino acids. Germline loops: CDR1 MDHEN, CDR2 SYDVKM. CDR3 region: CASSPRDRGRNQPQHF. DNA of the CDR3: TGTGCCAGCAGTCCCCGCGACAGGGGACGCAATCAGCCCCAGCATTTT.

This clonotype was seen ten or more times. The chain joins TRBV30 to TRBJ1-2; a possible D gene is TRBD1 (5 bases). CDR3 length: 13 residues. The V and J ends lost 0 bases and 8 bases respectively, with 13 bases between them. Per germline, CDR1 GTSNPN and CDR2 SVGIG (reference sequence). The CDR3, as DNA: TGTGCCTGGAGTGTACGGCAGGGTAGAGGCTACACCTTC. Translation: CAWSVRQGRGYTF.

This clonotype was observed a few times. The V gene is TRBV2, the J gene TRBJ2-1; the match to TRBD1 covers 12 bases. CDR1 and CDR2 (germline): SNHLY, FYNNEI. The CDR3 sequence is 16 residues long. Losses at the gene ends were 9 bases for V and 9 bases for J; bases not matched to a gene: 15. Here the CDR3 DNA reads TGTGCCAGGACGTACCGGGACAGGGGGCAGTTAGGTGAGCAGTTCTTC. Its translation is CARTYRDRGQLGEQFF. The variable domain in full, completed from reference TRBV2 and TRBJ2-1, reads EPEVTQTPSHQVTQMGQEVILRCVPISNHLYFYWYRQILGQKVEFLVSFYNNEISEKSEIFDDQFSVERPDGSNFTLKIRSTKLEDSAMYFCARTYRDRGQLGEQFFGPGTRLTVL.

The chain links TRBV11-2 to TRBJ1-3, with a tentative D call TRBD1 (6 bases). Germline values: CDR1 SGHAT, CDR2 FQNNGV. This CDR3 has 18 residues. Trimming took 5 bases from V and 0 from J, leaving 20 bases between them. The CDR3 reads CASSLSALQGLSGNTIYF. The DNA of the CDR3 is TGTGCCAGCAGCCTTTCGGCACTACAGGGTCTCTCTGGAAACACCATATATTTT. Drawing the rest from reference TRBV11-2 and TRBJ1-3, the complete variable domain is EAGVAQSPRYKIIEKRQSVAFWCNPISGHATLYWYQQILGQGPKLLIQFQNNGVVDDSQLPKDRFSAERLKGVDSTLKIQPAKLEDSAVYLCASSLSALQGLSGNTIYFGEGSWLTVV.

This clonotype was seen many times. The chain employs TRBV12-3 or TRBV12-4 and TRBJ2-1; 7 nucleotides agree with TRBD2. This CDR3 has 15 amino acids. The V gene end was trimmed by 2 bases and the J gene end by 6 bases; junction bases not matched to a gene: 7. The CDR3 is CASSLRRESLNEQFF. The DNA of the CDR3 is TGTGCCAGCAGTTTACGGCGGGAGAGCCTCAATGAGCAGTTCTTC.

Note on this clonotype: A much bigger clone sits one base away, suggesting this may be a read error. The chain recombines TRBV6-1 with TRBJ1-1; unclear D gene. V was cut by 6 bases and J by 5 bases, with 19 bases left in between. The CDR3 length is 15 residues. Germline CDR1 MNHNS, CDR2 SASEGT. The CDR3 loop reads CASRPTWRGNTEAFF. The DNA for the CDR3 is TGTGCCAGCAGGCCTACCTGGAGAGGGAATACTGAAGCTTTCTTT.

This clonotype was counted at least ten times. The chain is built from TRBV16 and TRBJ2-7; 8 nucleotides line up with TRBD1. Germline CDR1 KGHSY, CDR2 FQNENV. Trimming took 1 base from V and 7 from J; bases not matched to a gene: 6. The CDR3 covers 14 residues. The CDR3 DNA is TGTGCCAGCAGCCAATTTGGACAGGGCATAGAGCAGTACTTC. This encodes CASSQFGQGIEQYF.

The CDR3 DNA is TGTGCCAGTAGCCCCAACAACCAGAACCTGTATGGCTACACCTTC. Translated: CASSPNNQNLYGYTF. V and J are TRBV19 and TRBJ1-2, with no clear D. This CDR3 has 15 amino acids. V gave up 6 bases and J gave up 5 bases, with 19 bases separating them. In germline, CDR1 is LNHDA, CDR2 SQIVND (reference sequence).

In this sample, this clonotype turned up many times. The chain combines TRBV7-3 with TRBJ2-1; D gene unclear. Germline assignment: CDR1 SGHTA and CDR2 FQGTGA. V lost 8 bases and J lost 5, with 13 bases in between. The CDR3 covers 13 residues. The CDR3 loop is CASSVIGNNEQFF. The CDR3, as DNA: TGTGCCAGCTCCGTTATCGGAAACAATGAGCAGTTCTTC.

This clonotype was counted at least ten times. This chain joins TRBV27 and TRBJ2-1, with 13 bases lining up with TRBD2. CDR3 length equals 18 residues. The germline V gene has CDR1 MNHEY and CDR2 SMNVEV (reference sequence). J gave up 6 bases and V 4 bases, and 12 bases lay outside the gene matches. The CDR3 region is CASSSRTSGRISVNEQFF. CDR3 bases: TGTGCCAGCAGTTCCCGGACTAGCGGGAGAATTAGTGTCAATGAGCAGTTCTTC.

This clonotype was picked up many times. This chain connects TRBV6-1 to TRBJ1-6; 7 bases line up with TRBD1. Trimming removed 4 bases from V and 4 bases from J; junction bases left unmatched: 1. In germline, CDR1 is MNHNS, CDR2 SASEGT. The CDR3 covers 14 residues. CDR3 region: CASSGQGYNSPLHF. CDR3 in DNA: TGTGCCAGCAGTGGACAGGGATATAATTCACCCCTCCACTTT.

This clonotype has at least ten counts. The chain uses TRBV28 and TRBJ2-1; D is uncertain. Between the trimmed V and J ends, which lost 3 bases and 0 bases, there was a span of 12 bases. The CDR3 extends over 16 amino acids. Germline V gene data show CDR1 as MDHEN and CDR2 as SYDVKM. Here the CDR3 DNA reads TGTGCCAGCAGTTTTAGTGGTCGGAGCTCCTACAATGAGCAGTTCTTC. Translated, it gives CASSFSGRSSYNEQFF.

This chain uses TRBV10-3 with TRBJ1-5; D gene ambiguous. CDR1 and CDR2 from the germline V gene are ENHRY and SYGVKD. The CDR3 is 15 residues long. Between the trimmed V and J ends, which lost 0 bases and 0 bases, there was a span of 6 bases. DNA for the CDR3: TGTGCCATCAGTGAGTCGGGAGGTAGCAATCAGCCCCAGCATTTT. This gives the protein CAISESGGSNQPQHF.

The gene calls are TRBV11-2 and TRBJ1-1; the D is unclear. The germline V gene has CDR1 SGHAT and CDR2 FQNNGV. CDR3 length: 14 residues. V was pared by 3 bases and J by 1 base, with 9 bases between. Here the CDR3 DNA reads TGTGCCAGCAGCTTGTCTCTCGGGAACACTGAAGCTTTCTTT. Translating it yields CASSLSLGNTEAFF.

This clonotype was recorded at least ten times. V usage is TRBV7-2 and J usage is TRBJ2-7; tentatively, D is TRBD2 (5 bases). The V gene's germline CDR1 is SGHTA and CDR2 FQGNSA. The CDR3 covers 12 residues. The V and J ends lost 3 bases and 3 bases respectively, with 6 bases between them. The CDR3 here is CASSLTNYEQYF. The CDR3 DNA reads TGTGCCAGCAGCTTGACTAACTACGAGCAGTACTTC.

The rearrangement links TRBV7-9 to TRBJ1-6; a weak D match, TRBD1 (5 bases). Trimming took 5 bases from V and 7 from J, leaving 15 bases between them. The germline gives CDR1 SEHNR, CDR2 FQNEAQ (reference sequence). The CDR3 extends over 15 amino acids. The CDR3 is CASSRDGTVNSPLHF. Here the CDR3 DNA reads TGTGCCAGCAGCCGCGACGGGACGGTAAATTCACCCCTCCACTTT. Looking up the rest from reference TRBV7-9 and TRBJ1-6 gives the full variable domain: DTGVSQNPRHKITKRGQNVTFRCDPISEHNRLYWYRQTLGQGPEFLTYFQNEAQLEKSRLLSDRFSAERPKGSFSTLEIQRTEQGDSAMYLCASSRDGTVNSPLHFGNGTRLTVT.

This chain connects TRBV12-3 or TRBV12-4 to TRBJ1-1; no clear D. V lost 7 bases, J lost 0 bases, and 9 bases lay in between. The CDR3 consists of 13 residues. The CDR3 nucleotides are TGTGCCAGCAAGCGTTTTGTGAACACTGAAGCTTTCTTT. Its translation: CASKRFVNTEAFF.

The gene calls are TRBV19 and TRBJ2-2, with D possibly called TRBD1 or TRBD2 (5 bases each). Trimming left V 5 bases short and J 5 bases short, with 12 bases between. CDR1 and CDR2 (germline): LNHDA, SQIVND (reference sequence). The CDR3 is 14 amino acids. CDR3 sequence reads: CASSPGPGTGELFF. The CDR3 region has the DNA TGTGCCAGTAGTCCGGGACCCGGGACCGGGGAGCTGTTTTTT.

A remark on this clonotype: Given a much more abundant clone one base away, this may be a read error. The chain joins TRBV20-1 to TRBJ2-7; 10 bases are a match to TRBD2. Germline lookup yields CDR1 DFQATT and CDR2 SNEGSKA (reference sequence). The CDR3 is 15 residues long. The CDR3 DNA is TGCAGTGCTGGAGATCCCACTAGCGGGAAATACGAGCAGTACTTC. Translation gives CSAGDPTSGKYEQYF.

A word on this clonotype: This clone may be a read error of a much larger clone one base away. The CDR3 DNA reads TGTGCCAGCGGCCTCGGGGGGTCTCAAAACTATGGCTACACCTTC. Its protein product is CASGLGGSQNYGYTF. The gene calls are TRBV3-1 and TRBJ1-2, with D tentatively TRBD1 (5 bases). CDR3 length: 15 residues. V lost 8 bases to trimming and J lost 2 bases, with 18 bases between them. Looked up from germline, CDR1 is LGHDT and CDR2 is YNNKEL (reference sequence).

This clonotype has a handful of counts. The DNA of the CDR3 is TGTGCCAGCAGCTTACGGCTAGCGGGAGGGCCCCACAATGAGCAGTTCTTC. It specifies CASSLRLAGGPHNEQFF. This chain links TRBV11-2 with TRBJ2-1, with 12 bases identical to TRBD2. V was pared by 2 bases and J by 5 bases, with 7 bases of the junction left unmatched. This CDR3 is 17 amino acids long. Germline V gene sequence: CDR1 SGHAT, CDR2 FQNNGV.

This clonotype was detected many times. This sequence joins TRBV3-1 and TRBJ2-1; D gene ambiguous. The V gene's germline CDR1 is LGHDT and CDR2 YNNKEL (reference sequence). Trimming shortened V by 1 base and J by 6 bases, and 10 bases separated the two germline ends. The CDR3 runs to 14 residues. This CDR3 reads CASSQVGWANEQFF. CDR3 in DNA: TGTGCCAGCAGCCAAGTCGGTTGGGCCAATGAGCAGTTCTTC.

This clonotype was recorded at least ten times. The rearrangement uses TRBV28 and TRBJ2-2; maybe TRBD1 (6 bases). The CDR3 length is 15 residues. Looked up from germline, CDR1 is MDHEN and CDR2 is SYDVKM. The V and J ends lost 5 bases and 4 bases respectively, with 14 bases between them. The CDR3 nucleotides read TGTGCCAGCAGTGGGTCGGACAGATTCACCGGGGAGCTGTTTTTT. Protein: CASSGSDRFTGELFF.

This clonotype occurred many times. V is TRBV28 and J is TRBJ2-2; D may be TRBD1 (6 bases). Trimming took off 2 bases at V and 3 bases at J, with 10 bases between the two ends. Per germline, CDR1 MDHEN and CDR2 SYDVKM. The CDR3 is 15 residues long. For the CDR3, the DNA is TGTGCCAGCAGTTTAGCCCAGGGGTACACCGGGGAGCTGTTTTTT. Protein sequence: CASSLAQGYTGELFF.

In this sample, this clonotype turned up many times. This chain joins TRBV6-1 and TRBJ1-1; the match to TRBD1 covers 7 bases. The CDR3 totals 13 residues. After removal of 5 bases from V and 6 bases from J, the junction contained 6 bases not matched to a gene. Looked up from germline, CDR1 is MNHNS and CDR2 is SASEGT. The CDR3: CASSRPGTAEAFF. CDR3 DNA sequence: TGTGCCAGCAGTCGTCCGGGGACAGCTGAAGCTTTCTTT.

This clonotype has ten or more counts. This chain connects TRBV7-2 to TRBJ1-5, with unresolved D. The CDR3 loop spans 12 amino acids. The ends were cut back, 2 bases at V and 5 bases at J, with 4 bases in the middle. Germline loops: CDR1 SGHTA, CDR2 FQGNSA. CDR3 in amino acids: CASSLTDQPQHF. The CDR3, as DNA: TGTGCCAGCAGCTTAACAGATCAGCCCCAGCATTTT. The whole variable domain, filled in from reference TRBV7-2 and TRBJ1-5, reads GAGVSQSPSNKVTEKGKDVELRCDPISGHTALYWYRQSLGQGLEFLIYFQGNSAPDKSGLPSDRFSAERTGGSVSTLTIQRTQQEDSAVYLCASSLTDQPQHFGDGTRLSIL.

The V call is TRBV7-9, the J call TRBJ1-4; 7 bases agree with TRBD1. Germline lookup yields CDR1 SEHNR and CDR2 FQNEAQ (reference sequence). The CDR3 is 14 residues long. V dropped 5 bases and J dropped 4; count of bases not matched to a gene: 4. CDR3 amino acids: CASSRDSDNEKLFF. The CDR3 bases are TGTGCCAGCAGCCGGGACAGCGATAATGAAAAACTGTTTTTT.